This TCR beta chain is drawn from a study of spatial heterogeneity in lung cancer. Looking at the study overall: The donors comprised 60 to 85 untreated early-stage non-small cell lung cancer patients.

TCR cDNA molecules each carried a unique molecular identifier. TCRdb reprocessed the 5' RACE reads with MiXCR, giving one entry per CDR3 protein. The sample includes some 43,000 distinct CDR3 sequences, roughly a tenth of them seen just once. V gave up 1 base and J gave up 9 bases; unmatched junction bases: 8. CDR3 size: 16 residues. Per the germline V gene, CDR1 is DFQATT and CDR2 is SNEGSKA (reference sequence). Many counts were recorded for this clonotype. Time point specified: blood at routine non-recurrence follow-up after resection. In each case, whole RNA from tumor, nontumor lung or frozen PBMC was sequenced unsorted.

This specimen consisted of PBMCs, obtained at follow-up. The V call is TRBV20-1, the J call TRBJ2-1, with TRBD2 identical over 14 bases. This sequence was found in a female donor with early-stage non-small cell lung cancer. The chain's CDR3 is CSARGRLAGGHSEQFF. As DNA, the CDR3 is TGCAGTGCTAGAGGCAGACTAGCGGGGGGGCATAGTGAGCAGTTCTTC.